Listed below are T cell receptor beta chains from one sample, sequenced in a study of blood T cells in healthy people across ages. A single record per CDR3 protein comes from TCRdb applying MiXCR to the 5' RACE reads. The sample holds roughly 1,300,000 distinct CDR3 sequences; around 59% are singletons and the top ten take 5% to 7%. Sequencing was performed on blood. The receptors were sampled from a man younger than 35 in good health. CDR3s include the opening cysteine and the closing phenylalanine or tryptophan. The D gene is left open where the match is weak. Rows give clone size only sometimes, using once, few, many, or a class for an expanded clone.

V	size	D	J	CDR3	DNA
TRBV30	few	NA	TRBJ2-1	CAWSRTDSYNEQFF	TGTGCCTGGAGTCGGACAGACTCCTACAATGAGCAGTTCTTC
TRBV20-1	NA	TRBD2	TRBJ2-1	CSASIGTSGWDEQFF	TGCAGTGCTAGCATCGGGACTAGCGGTTGGGATGAGCAGTTCTTC
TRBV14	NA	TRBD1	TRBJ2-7	CASSLRTPGQGFYEQYF	TGTGCCAGCAGCTTAAGAACTCCGGGACAGGGATTTTACGAGCAGTACTTC
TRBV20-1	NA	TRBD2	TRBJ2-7	CSARPSGAYEQYF	TGCAGTGCTCGACCTAGCGGTGCCTACGAGCAGTACTTC
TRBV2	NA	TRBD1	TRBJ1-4	CASKGQTNEKLFF	TGTGCCAGCAAGGGACAGACTAATGAAAAACTGTTTTTT
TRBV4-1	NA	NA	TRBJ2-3	CASSQDRGPMTDTQYF	TGCGCCAGCAGCCAAGATCGGGGACCCATGACGGATACGCAGTATTTT
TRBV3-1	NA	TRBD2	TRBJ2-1	CATGLAAYNEQFF	TGTGCCACTGGACTAGCGGCCTACAATGAGCAGTTCTTC
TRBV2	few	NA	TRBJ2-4	CASSESRVGIAIQYF	TGTGCCAGCAGTGAGTCCCGGGTTGGAATCGCAATTCAGTACTTC
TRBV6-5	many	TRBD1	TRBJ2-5	CASSTGTEETQYF	TGTGCCAGCAGTACCGGGACAGAAGAGACCCAGTACTTC
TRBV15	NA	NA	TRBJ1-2	CATSYSGFNYGYTF	TGTGCCACCAGCTACTCGGGGTTCAACTATGGCTACACCTTC
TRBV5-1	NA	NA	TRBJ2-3	CASSQGLRDFSSTDTQYF	TGCGCCAGCAGCCAAGGTCTCCGGGACTTCTCGAGCACAGATACGCAGTATTTT
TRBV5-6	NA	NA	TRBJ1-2	CASSPGWRQGDYGYTF	TGTGCCAGCAGCCCTGGTTGGCGCCAGGGCGACTATGGCTACACCTTC
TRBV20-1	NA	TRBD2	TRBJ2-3	CSAIGLAGVSTDTQYF	TGCAGTGCTATCGGACTAGCGGGGGTGAGCACAGATACGCAGTATTTT